This T cell receptor (beta chain) was captured by sequencing in a study of B cell selection in AIRE deficiency. Regulatory T cells were sorted as CD4+CD25hiCD127low/negative cells. The CDR3 has 15 residues. CDR1 is MNHNS and CDR2 is SASEGT in the germline V gene. V dropped 2 bases and J dropped 6 bases, with 14 bases sitting between them. Profiled with immunoSEQ multiplex PCR; TCRdb holds only in-frame clones, not every one. This table has around 18,000 clones, 85% to 95% appearing once. The source material was CD4+CD25+ Tregs sorted from PBMCs. This clonotype originated in a human donor in good health. V and J are TRBV6-1 and TRBJ2-1; D gene uncertain. CDR3 DNA: TGTGCCAGCAGTGAAAATAATTTTTTAGGCAATGAGCAGTTCTTC. Translating it yields CASSENNFLGNEQFF.